What follows are 11 T cell receptor beta chains derived from one specimen sequenced in a study of T cell responses to AZD1222 COVID-19 vaccine. Produced via immunoSEQ multiplex PCR; TCRdb's table is partial and in-frame only. The sample shows some 180,000 clones, 70% to 90% of them seen only once. The specimen was peripheral blood, collected 28 days after the second AZD1222 dose. The receptors derive from an adult who received the AZD1222 COVID-19 vaccine.

V and J are TRBV29-1 and TRBJ1-2, with D perhaps TRBD1 (5 bases). Germline-derived CDR1 and CDR2 are SQVTM and ANQGSEA. The CDR3 loop spans 13 amino acids. The ends were cut back, 7 bases at V and 4 bases at J, with 16 bases in the middle. The CDR3: CSAGAGFGYGYTF. CDR3 nucleotides: TGCAGCGCTGGGGCCGGGTTCGGCTATGGCTACACCTTC.

The chain has TRBV14 and TRBJ1-4, with TRBD1 as a possible D gene (5 bases). Germline CDR1 is SGHDN and CDR2 is FVKESK. V lost 2 bases, J lost 8 bases, and 18 bases lay in between. This CDR3 contains 16 residues. The CDR3 here is CASSQIFLTGGEKLFF. In nucleotides, the CDR3 is TGTGCCAGCAGCCAAATCTTCCTCACTGGGGGAGAAAAACTGTTTTTT.

The rearrangement joins TRBV3-1 (or the pseudogene TRBV3-2) to TRBJ2-1; D is ambiguous. The CDR3 is 14 residues long. Deletions cut 6 bases from V and 0 bases from J, with 9 bases between. Germline CDR1 LGHDT, CDR2 YNNKEL (reference sequence). The CDR3 bases are TGTGCCAGCAGGGCAGCTAGCTCCTACAATGAGCAGTTCTTC. It translates to CASRAASSYNEQFF.

The chain joins TRBV5-6 to TRBJ2-7; 11 bases are shared with TRBD2. The germline V gene has CDR1 SGHDT and CDR2 YYEEEE. The V and J ends lost 4 bases and 2 bases, in that order; junction bases with no gene match: 11. The CDR3 is 17 residues long. CDR3 protein: CASSDIAGGALTYEQYF. CDR3 coding DNA: TGTGCCAGCAGCGACATAGCGGGGGGGGCGCTTACCTACGAGCAGTACTTC.

The V and J genes are TRBV10-3 and TRBJ2-7; maybe TRBD1 (7 bases). Germline assignment: CDR1 ENHRY and CDR2 SYGVKD. Trimming shortened V by 6 bases and J by 0 bases, and 15 bases separated the two germline ends. The CDR3 totals 15 residues. CDR3 residues: CAISWAGQTSYEQYF. The DNA of the CDR3 is TGTGCCATCAGCTGGGCGGGACAGACCTCCTACGAGCAGTACTTC.

Remarks on this clone: Different DNA sequences within this sample yield the same CDR3. The chain employs TRBV7-9 and TRBJ2-1; a weak D match, TRBD1 (5 bases). The V end was cut by 4 bases, the J end by 0 bases, with 7 bases between. Germline V gene sequence: CDR1 SEHNR, CDR2 FQNEAQ (reference sequence). CDR3 length equals 14 residues. CDR3 loop: CASSSDSSYNEQFF. CDR3 nucleotides: TGTGCCAGCAGCTCAGACAGCTCCTACAATGAGCAGTTCTTC.

This rearrangement joins TRBV29-1 to TRBJ2-1, with 7 bases matching TRBD2. Per germline, CDR1 SQVTM and CDR2 ANQGSEA. V gave up 3 bases and J gave up 4 bases; unmatched junction bases: 6. CDR3 size: 14 residues. The CDR3: CSVEGGGGYNEQFF. For the CDR3, the DNA is TGCAGCGTTGAGGGCGGGGGAGGTTACAATGAGCAGTTCTTC.

The CDR3 DNA reads TGTGCCAGCAGAGACAGGTTAGGCCAGCCCCAGCATTTT. Amino acids: CASRDRLGQPQHF. The V and J genes are TRBV2 and TRBJ1-5, with D possibly matching TRBD1 (6 bases). V lost 6 bases and J 7 bases, leaving 13 bases between the germline ends. Germline V CDR1 and CDR2: SNHLY, FYNNEI. The CDR3 consists of 13 residues.

The rearrangement joins TRBV6-6 to TRBJ1-2; D ambiguous. Germline values: CDR1 MNHNY, CDR2 SVGAGI (reference sequence). The CDR3 consists of 14 residues. V dropped 0 bases and J dropped 8 bases, with 13 bases sitting between them. Here the CDR3 reads CASSYSSREPGYTF. The CDR3 nucleotides are TGTGCCAGCAGTTACTCCAGTAGGGAGCCGGGCTACACCTTC.

The chain employs TRBV15 and TRBJ1-1; 10 bases map to TRBD1. Germline V gives CDR1 LNHNV, CDR2 YYDKDF (reference sequence). The V and J ends lost 6 bases and 12 bases, in that order; junction bases with no gene match: 7. The CDR3 is made up of 12 amino acids. The CDR3 DNA is TGTGCCACCAGTTGGACGGGACAGGGGTCTTTCTTT. The encoded protein is CATSWTGQGSFF.

The chain couples TRBV9 to TRBJ1-3; the match to TRBD1 covers 11 bases. V shed 3 bases and J 4 bases; nucleotides not matched to a gene: 3. CDR1 is SGDLS and CDR2 is YYNGEE in the germline V gene. The CDR3 contains 15 residues. CDR3 sequence: CASSADRGLGNTIYF. In DNA, the CDR3 is TGTGCCAGCAGCGCGGACAGGGGGCTGGGAAACACCATATATTTT.